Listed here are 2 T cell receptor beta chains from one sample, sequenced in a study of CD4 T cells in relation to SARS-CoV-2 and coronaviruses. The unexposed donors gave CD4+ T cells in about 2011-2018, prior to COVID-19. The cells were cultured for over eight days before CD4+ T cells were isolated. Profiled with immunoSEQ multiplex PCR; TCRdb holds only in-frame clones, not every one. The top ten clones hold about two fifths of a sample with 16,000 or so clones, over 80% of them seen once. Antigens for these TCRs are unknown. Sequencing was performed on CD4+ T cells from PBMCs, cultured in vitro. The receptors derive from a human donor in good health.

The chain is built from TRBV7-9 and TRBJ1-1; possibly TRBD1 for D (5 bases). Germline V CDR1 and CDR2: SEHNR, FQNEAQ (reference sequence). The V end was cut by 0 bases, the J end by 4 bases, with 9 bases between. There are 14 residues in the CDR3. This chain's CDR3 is CASSLASGATEAFF. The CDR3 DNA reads TGTGCCAGCAGCTTAGCGTCCGGGGCCACTGAAGCTTTCTTT. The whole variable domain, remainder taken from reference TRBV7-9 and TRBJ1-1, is DTGVSQNPRHKITKRGQNVTFRCDPISEHNRLYWYRQTLGQGPEFLTYFQNEAQLEKSRLLSDRFSAERPKGSFSTLEIQRTEQGDSAMYLCASSLASGATEAFFGQGTRLTVV.

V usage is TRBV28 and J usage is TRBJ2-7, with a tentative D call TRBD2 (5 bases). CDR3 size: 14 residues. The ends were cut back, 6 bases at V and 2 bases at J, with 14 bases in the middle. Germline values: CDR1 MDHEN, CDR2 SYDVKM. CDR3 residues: CASRDTSYTYEQYF. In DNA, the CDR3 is TGTGCCAGCAGGGATACTAGTTACACCTACGAGCAGTACTTC.